This T cell receptor beta chain was found in a study of OX40 agonist ivuxolimab in advanced cancers. As for the study in general: Across the patients, intravenous ivuxolimab was delivered every 2 weeks at 0.01 to 10 mg/kg. From about 23 to 85 years was the age range, with a mean of around 60 years, and about 83% were male.

The germline V gene has CDR1 LNHDA and CDR2 SQIVND (reference sequence). The germline V and J ends were trimmed by 5 bases and 4 bases, with 14 bases remaining between them. The CDR3 length is 14 residues. Produced via immunoSEQ multiplex PCR; TCRdb's table is partial and in-frame only. The table lists 65,000 to 90,000 clones, 80% to 95% of them singletons, with approximately 0.55% in the top ten. This clone has just one count. Sequences were derived from CD4+ or CD8+ T cells sorted from blood, sampled in a trial of the OX40 agonist ivuxolimab. The genes are TRBV19 and TRBJ1-2, with D uncertain. This TCR was sampled from an adult with an advanced solid tumor such as melanoma, head and neck, liver or kidney cancer. In nucleotides, the CDR3 is TGTGCCAGTAGTGACATCGAGGGAGTCTATGGCTACACCTTC. This codes for CASSDIEGVYGYTF.